The following is a T cell receptor beta chain sequence with its context. Its antigen is unidentified. The entry originates in a study of a mutant IDH1 vaccine in newly diagnosed glioma. Study overall: Vaccine dosing followed radiotherapy by 4-6 weeks, or accompanied temozolomide cycles. Previous treatment comprised radiotherapy, temozolomide, or both, mostly both.

The table came from immunoSEQ multiplex PCR; TCRdb's copy has only in-frame clones and leaves some out. The sample holds some 60,000 clones, roughly four fifths seen once. Noted time point: week 47, end of study. A single vaccine dose contained 300 ug of mutant IDH1 20-mer peptide, and topical imiquimod was used with it. Diagnosis in the donors showed new WHO grade 3 or 4 astrocytomas that were IDH1-mutant and ATRX-lost. V dropped 1 base and J dropped 10 bases, with 8 bases sitting between them. This CDR3 is built from 13 residues. The germline CDR1 and CDR2 sequences are SGHVS and FNYEAQ. The TCR originated in a man aged 25 to 40 with glioma. The sample in question was PBMCs, obtained from a glioma patient whose treatment included an IDH1 peptide vaccine. The chain uses TRBV7-6 and TRBJ1-6; D remains unclear. The CDR3 protein is CASSLDSHSPLHF. In DNA, the CDR3 is TGTGCCAGCAGCTTAGACTCCCACTCACCCCTCCACTTT.